This T cell receptor (beta chain) was sequenced during a study of blood T cell repertoires in COVID-19. The CDR3 has 14 residues. Trimming left V 3 bases short and J 2 bases short, with 8 bases between. Germline CDR1 and CDR2: SGDLS and YYNGEE. Assay: immunoSEQ multiplex PCR; the TCRdb copy retains only in-frame clones and omits some. The data contain some 140,000 clones, about 80% of them singletons. The clonotype was recovered from a woman older than 75 with acute or convalescent COVID-19. The V call is TRBV9, the J call TRBJ1-4, with D uncertain. Material: peripheral blood. CDR3 nucleotides: TGTGCCAGCAGCGCCATCGGTACTAATGAAAAACTGTTTTTT. The encoded protein is CASSAIGTNEKLFF.